The 20 T cell receptor beta chains below come from one sample, sequenced in a study of blood T cell repertoires in COVID-19. Produced via immunoSEQ multiplex PCR; TCRdb's table is partial and in-frame only. The sample has approximately 170,000 clones, over 75% seen once. Sequencing was performed on peripheral blood. These TCRs come from a man in his sixties who had recovered from COVID-19.

The chain employs TRBV18 and TRBJ1-3, with D perhaps TRBD1 (5 bases). This CDR3 has 14 amino acids. Looked up from germline, CDR1 is KGHSH and CDR2 is LQKENI. V lost 3 bases and J lost 4, with 10 bases in between. CDR3 sequence: CASSPGAGGNTIYF. CDR3 DNA sequence: TGTGCCAGCTCACCGGGCGCAGGGGGAAACACCATATATTTT.

The chain recombines TRBV21-1 with TRBJ2-7; TRBD2, the table's D call, lacks a check against the DNA. TRBV21-1 is labeled a pseudogene. The CDR3 is made up of 20 amino acids. The CDR3 region is CASRSRLAGGSLCSTYEQYF. The DNA of the CDR3 is TGTGCCAGCAGAAGCCGACTAGCGGGGGGCTCTCTTTGCTCTACCTACGAGCAGTACTTC.

In regard to this clone: An end of the junction differs from the germline gene, which may be a read error. The chain couples TRBV11-2 to TRBJ2-7; D gene ambiguous. This CDR3 is 12 amino acids long. Germline assignment: CDR1 SGHAT and CDR2 FQNNGV. In DNA, the CDR3 is TGTGTCAGCAGCTTCGAGAAGAGCAAACAGTACTTC. Protein product: CVSSFEKSKQYF.

This chain links TRBV6-2 or TRBV6-3 with TRBJ2-5, with a possible D match to TRBD2 (6 bases). CDR3 length equals 14 residues. CDR1 and CDR2 (germline): MNHEY, SVGEGT. The V and J ends lost 7 bases and 6 bases respectively, with 18 bases between them. This CDR3 reads CASTPGGTLKTQYF. The CDR3 nucleotides are TGTGCCAGCACCCCGGGCGGGACCCTGAAGACCCAGTACTTC.

The chain carries TRBV7-9 and TRBJ1-1; D possibly corresponds to TRBD1 (5 bases). The CDR3 is 13 residues long. The germline gives CDR1 SEHNR, CDR2 FQNEAQ (reference sequence). V lost 2 bases, J lost 10 bases, and 14 bases lay in between. In nucleotides, the CDR3 is TGTGCCAGCAGCTTACAGGAAGGTAGGGGAGCTTTCTTT. It codes for CASSLQEGRGAFF.

Written as DNA, the CDR3 is TGTGCCAGTAGTATAGCCACTCGCGCAGATACGCAGTATTTT. Residues: CASSIATRADTQYF. The chain couples TRBV19 to TRBJ2-3; D gene uncertain. In germline, CDR1 is LNHDA, CDR2 SQIVND (reference sequence). The CDR3 is 14 residues long. Trimming removed 1 base at V and 4 bases at J, with 9 bases between.

This clone was picked up one time. The chain couples TRBV6-1 to TRBJ1-3; D perhaps matches TRBD1 (5 bases). V shed 4 bases and J shed 0 bases, with 13 bases lying between them. CDR1 is MNHNS and CDR2 is SASEGT in the germline V gene. The CDR3 is made up of 16 amino acids. The DNA for the CDR3 is TGTGCCAGCAGTGTGCAGGGCCCTAGCTCTGGAAACACCATATATTTT. It is translated as CASSVQGPSSGNTIYF.

The V call is TRBV3-1 (or the pseudogene TRBV3-2), the J call TRBJ1-2; 7 nucleotides line up with TRBD1. Germline-derived CDR1 and CDR2 are LGHDT and YNNKEL (reference sequence). This CDR3 is 16 amino acids long. V was clipped by 2 bases and J by 4 bases; unmatched bases: 10. CDR3 nucleotide sequence: TGTGCCAGCAGCCAAACTGGGGGGACAGTCTTCTATGGCTACACCTTC. Protein product: CASSQTGGTVFYGYTF.

In DNA form, the CDR3 reads TGTGCCAGCAGTTACAGAGCGGGCGACGGCTACACCTTC. Its protein is CASSYRAGDGYTF. The chain uses TRBV6-5 and TRBJ1-2, with D uncertain. The CDR3 runs 13 residues. V was clipped by 2 bases and J by 8 bases, with 12 bases between them. CDR1 and CDR2 (germline): MNHEY, SVGAGI.

The chain carries TRBV5-1 and TRBJ2-5; TRBD1 agrees at 10 bases. V lost 3 bases and J lost 4; bases outside the gene matches: 3. Germline lookup yields CDR1 SGHRS and CDR2 YFSETQ. The CDR3 spans 14 residues. The CDR3: CASSSGTGVETQYF. The CDR3 nucleotides are TGCGCCAGCAGCTCCGGGACAGGGGTAGAGACCCAGTACTTC.

The chain has TRBV19 and TRBJ2-2, with 9 bases lining up with TRBD1. Per the germline V gene, CDR1 is LNHDA and CDR2 is SQIVND (reference sequence). The trim removed 5 bases at V and 3 bases at J, leaving 10 bases unmatched. The CDR3 has 17 residues. CDR3 in amino acids: CASSAAATGGDTGELFF. The CDR3 nucleotides are TGTGCCAGTAGTGCCGCAGCGACAGGGGGGGACACCGGGGAGCTGTTTTTT.

The chain joins TRBV4-1 to TRBJ1-5; TRBD1 is a possible D gene (6 bases). Trimming shortened V by 1 base and J by 6 bases, and 13 bases separated the two germline ends. There are 15 residues in the CDR3. Germline V gene data show CDR1 as MGHRA and CDR2 as YSYEKL. The CDR3, as DNA: TGCGCCAGCAGCCAAGGTTCACAGGGTTTTCAGCCCCAGCATTTT. Its translation: CASSQGSQGFQPQHF.

The chain joins TRBV5-1 to TRBJ1-1; possibly TRBD1 for D (5 bases). CDR1 SGHRS and CDR2 YFSETQ come from the germline V gene. V gave up 4 bases and J gave up 1 base, with 8 bases separating them. This CDR3 is built from 13 residues. The CDR3 DNA sequence: TGCGCCAGCAGCCAGGGCGGGAACACTGAAGCTTTCTTT. The encoded protein is CASSQGGNTEAFF. Variable domain in full (rest from reference TRBV5-1 and TRBJ1-1): KAGVTQTPRYLIKTRGQQVTLSCSPISGHRSVSWYQQTPGQGLQFLFEYFSETQRNKGNFPGRFSGRQFSNSRSEMNVSTLELGDSALYLCASSQGGNTEAFFGQGTRLTVV.

This chain uses TRBV2 with TRBJ1-1; 9 bases align to TRBD1. V shed 8 bases, J shed 5 bases, and the junction held 9 bases outside the gene matches. Germline V CDR1 and CDR2: SNHLY, FYNNEI. CDR3 length: 14 residues. CDR3 bases: TGTGCCAGCTGTCTAACAGGGGGCTCAACTGAAGCTTTCTTT. This codes for CASCLTGGSTEAFF.

The chain couples TRBV12-3 or TRBV12-4 to TRBJ1-2; TRBD1 matches at 9 bases. The CDR3 consists of 13 residues. V shed 6 bases, J shed 5 bases, and the junction held 4 bases outside the gene matches. DNA for the CDR3: TGTGCCAGCAGGGACAGGGGCGGTTATGGCTACACCTTC. Translation gives CASRDRGGYGYTF.

The J gene is TRBJ1-1, the V gene TRBV3-1 (or the pseudogene TRBV3-2); D may be TRBD1 (5 bases). Germline-derived CDR1 and CDR2 are LGHDT and YNNKEL (reference sequence). V lost 0 bases and J lost 5, with 13 bases in between. This CDR3 comprises 15 residues. The chain's CDR3 is CASSQDGGEATEAFF. In nucleotides, the CDR3 is TGTGCCAGCAGCCAAGATGGGGGGGAGGCGACTGAAGCTTTCTTT.

This clone was detected once. The chain combines TRBV5-6 with TRBJ2-7, with 8 nucleotides matching TRBD1. The V segment lost 5 bases and the J segment 6 bases; nucleotides outside the gene matches: 10. From germline, CDR1 is SGHDT and CDR2 YYEEEE. The CDR3 runs to 14 residues. The CDR3 protein is CASRPGQDLVEQYF. The CDR3 DNA follows: TGTGCCAGCAGGCCGGGACAGGACCTCGTCGAGCAGTACTTC. The full variable domain, rest sourced from reference TRBV5-6 and TRBJ2-7, is DAGVTQSPTHLIKTRGQQVTLRCSPKSGHDTVSWYQQALGQGPQFIFQYYEEEERQRGNFPDRFSGHQFPNYSSELNVNALLLGDSALYLCASRPGQDLVEQYFGPGTRLTVT.

The V gene is TRBV10-3, the J gene TRBJ1-2, with a tentative D call TRBD1 (6 bases). The V gene's germline CDR1 is ENHRY and CDR2 SYGVKD. The CDR3 is made up of 15 amino acids. The V end lost 6 bases, the J end lost 5 bases, and 19 bases lay between the germline ends. This CDR3 reads CAISQQGGGFYGYTF. The CDR3 nucleotides are TGTGCCATCAGCCAACAGGGTGGGGGCTTTTATGGCTACACCTTC.

J is TRBJ1-1 and V is TRBV9, with D possibly TRBD1 on 5 matching bases. The V gene lost 3 bases and the J gene lost 0 bases, with 9 bases spanning the gap. In germline, CDR1 is SGDLS, CDR2 YYNGEE. The CDR3 consists of 14 residues. The CDR3 spells CASSGQIMNTEAFF. The CDR3 bases are TGTGCCAGCAGCGGACAGATCATGAACACTGAAGCTTTCTTT.

A single count supports this clone. The V and J genes are TRBV30 and TRBJ2-5; D is unclear. The V gene's germline CDR1 is GTSNPN and CDR2 SVGIG (reference sequence). V dropped 0 bases and J dropped 3 bases, with 5 bases sitting between them. This CDR3 region has 12 residues. The CDR3: CAWSVHKETQYF. CDR3 bases: TGTGCCTGGAGTGTACACAAAGAGACCCAGTACTTC. The whole variable domain, remainder taken from reference TRBV30 and TRBJ2-5, is SQTIHQWPATLVQPVGSPLSLECTVEGTSNPNLYWYRQAAGRGLQLLFYSVGIGQISSEVPQNLSASRPQDRQFILSSKKLLLSDSGFYLCAWSVHKETQYFGPGTRLLVL.